The rows below give T cell receptor beta chains drawn from one sample of a study of T cell responses to AZD1222 COVID-19 vaccine. This table comes from immunoSEQ multiplex PCR, and its TCRdb copy is limited to in-frame clones, with some not included. Among some 84,000 clones, about 83% were seen once, and the ten largest hold roughly 12%. This material consisted of peripheral blood, taken 28 days after the second AZD1222 dose. These receptors were obtained from an adult who received the AZD1222 COVID-19 vaccine. Both conserved end residues are part of each CDR3. Fields, in order: J gene, V gene, D gene, clone size, CDR3 DNA, CDR3 protein. A D gene is named only where the DNA matches it firmly. Expanded clones are given a class, and other clones once, few, many or no size at all.

>TRBJ2-5|TRBV3-1/TRBV3-2|TRBD2|NA
TGTGCCAGCAGTCGTCCGGGACTACGAGAGACCCAGTACTTC
CASSRPGLRETQYF
>TRBJ1-6|TRBV6-5|NA|NA
TGTGCCAGCACCCTGGGAATCTCCTATAATTCACCCCTCCACTTT
CASTLGISYNSPLHF
>TRBJ1-5|TRBV29-1|NA|NA
TGCAGCGCCGCAGCTAGCAATCAGCCCCAGCATTTT
CSAAASNQPQHF
>TRBJ2-7|TRBV28|NA|NA
TGTGCCAGCAGTTCCCTCGAGGCCAGGGGCCGGAACGAGCAGTACTTC
CASSSLEARGRNEQYF
>TRBJ1-2|TRBV4-1|NA|NA
TGCGCCAGCACCACAGCGGGGACAAGCTATGGCTACACCTTC
CASTTAGTSYGYTF
>TRBJ2-1|TRBV7-6|TRBD2|NA
TGTGCCAGCAGTTCCGAGTTGGCTAGCGGGGTAGAAGGGCAGTTCTTC
CASSSELASGVEGQFF
>TRBJ2-5|TRBV6-1|NA|once
TGTGCCAGCACGTCCCAGGGAATGAAGACCCAGTACTTC
CASTSQGMKTQYF
>TRBJ2-7|TRBV5-4|TRBD1|NA
TGTGCCAGCAGCCAGGGACAGCAGGCTTACTACGAGCAGTACTTC
CASSQGQQAYYEQYF
>TRBJ1-5|TRBV3-1/TRBV3-2|NA|NA
TGTGCCAGCAGCCAAGCAGACAGTCAGCCCCAGCATTTT
CASSQADSQPQHF
>TRBJ2-1|TRBV5-1|NA|NA
TGCGCCAGCATCCCCCAGGTGGGAGGCCAGGGCTCCTACAATGAGCAGTTCTTC
CASIPQVGGQGSYNEQFF
>TRBJ2-7|TRBV6-1|TRBD2|NA
TGTGCCAGCAGTGAAGGGACTAGCGGGGGGACCCTCTCCTACGAGCAGTACTTC
CASSEGTSGGTLSYEQYF
>TRBJ2-7|TRBV5-6|TRBD1|NA
TGTGCCAGCAGCTTTCTTAGAGGGGGCCAGTACTTC
CASSFLRGGQYF
>TRBJ1-5|TRBV6-5|NA|NA
TGTGCCAGCAGTTACGGCGACACTCGGAACGGTCAGCCCCAGCATTTT
CASSYGDTRNGQPQHF
>TRBJ1-5|TRBV7-2|NA|NA
TGTGCCAGCAGCTTAGGTTCAAGGACCGGGCAGCCCCAGCATTTT
CASSLGSRTGQPQHF
>TRBJ1-1|TRBV7-2|NA|NA
TGTGCCAGCAGACCCCTTCAGGGAGGGAAAACTGAAGCTTTCTTT
CASRPLQGGKTEAFF
>TRBJ1-5|TRBV19|TRBD1|NA
TGTGCCAGTAGTCTCGAGAGTGGGGACAGCTTAAATCAGCCCCAGCATTTT
CASSLESGDSLNQPQHF
>TRBJ1-5|TRBV3-1/TRBV3-2|NA|once
TGTGCCAGCAGCCGACAGGTAAATCAGCCCCAGCATTTT
CASSRQVNQPQHF
>TRBJ1-2|TRBV19|TRBD1|NA
TGTGCCAGTAGTCCGCAGACAGGGGACTATGGCTACACCTTC
CASSPQTGDYGYTF
>TRBJ2-2|TRBV19|TRBD1|NA
TGTGCCAGTAGTACGGACAGGGTGGTCGGGGAGCTGTTTTTT
CASSTDRVVGELFF
>TRBJ2-7|TRBV27|NA|once
TGTGCCAGCAGCCCCATCCTCGCGGTTCCCTACGAGCAGTACTTC
CASSPILAVPYEQYF
>TRBJ1-1|TRBV6-5|NA|NA
TGTGCCAGCAGTTACTCGGGGGGGGCTTTCTTT
CASSYSGGAFF
>TRBJ1-5|TRBV6-2/TRBV6-3|NA|NA
TGTGCCAGCAGCCACGGACCAAATCAGCCCCAGCATTTT
CASSHGPNQPQHF
>TRBJ2-2|TRBV27|NA|NA
TGTGCCAGCAGTTCGGTCAGTTTCACCGGGGAGCTGTTTTTT
CASSSVSFTGELFF
>TRBJ2-1|TRBV5-4|TRBD2|NA
TGTGCCAGCAGCTTGACGGTTGGACTAGCGGGGGGTGGGTTGTTCTTC
CASSLTVGLAGGGLFF
>TRBJ2-2|TRBV25-1|NA|NA
TGTGCCAGCAGTGAAAGGGATCGGAGGGGGGAGCTGTTTTTT
CASSERDRRGELFF
>TRBJ2-7|TRBV7-4|NA|NA
TGTGCCAGCAGCCCCCAGCTCCATTTCGAGCAGTACTTC
CASSPQLHFEQYF
>TRBJ2-1|TRBV7-3|NA|NA
TGTGCCAGCAGCTTAACCACGTACAATGAGCAGTTCTTC
CASSLTTYNEQFF
>TRBJ1-2|TRBV12-3/TRBV12-4|NA|NA
TGTGCCACCAACGACGGGGTTGGCTACACCTTC
CATNDGVGYTF
>TRBJ1-5|TRBV6-5|TRBD1|NA
TGTGCCAGCAGACCTCAGGGGGTGGGCAATCAGCCCCAGCATTTT
CASRPQGVGNQPQHF
>TRBJ2-2|TRBV28|NA|NA
TGTGCCAGCAGATCCGGGACAACGACCGGGGAGCTGTTTTTT
CASRSGTTTGELFF
>TRBJ1-1|TRBV7-8|TRBD1|NA
TGTGCCAGCAGCCCATTCCGACAGGGTATGAACACTGAAGCTTTCTTT
CASSPFRQGMNTEAFF
>TRBJ1-4|TRBV5-1|TRBD1|NA
TGCGCCAGCAGCTTCGGACAGGGCGGGAGAAATGAAAAACTGTTTTTT
CASSFGQGGRNEKLFF
>TRBJ2-7|TRBV3-1/TRBV3-2|TRBD2|NA
TGTGCCAGCAGCCAATTGGCTAGCGGGGCCCCCGGGTACGAGCAGTACTTC
CASSQLASGAPGYEQYF
>TRBJ2-5|TRBV7-8|NA|NA
TGTGCCAGCAGCTTATTTCAGGGGCTGCAAGAGACCCAGTACTTC
CASSLFQGLQETQYF
>TRBJ2-1|TRBV6-4|NA|NA
TGTGCCAGCAGTGCAGCGACCGCAAGCTCCTACAATGAGCAGTTCTTC
CASSAATASSYNEQFF
>TRBJ1-4|TRBV18|TRBD1|NA
TGTGCCAGCTCACCTTTCGGGACAGGGGATTCTCGGTTTGTGGGAAAACTGTTTTTT
CASSPFGTGDSRFVGKLFF
>TRBJ1-5|TRBV6-1|NA|NA
TGTGCCAGCAGTGACGGACATCAGCCCCAGCATTTT
CASSDGHQPQHF
>TRBJ2-4|TRBV6-2/TRBV6-3|TRBD1|NA
TGTGCCAGCAGTGACTGGGACAGGGTGGCCAAAAACATTCAGTACTTC
CASSDWDRVAKNIQYF
>TRBJ1-6|TRBV6-2/TRBV6-3|TRBD1|NA
TGTGCCAGCAGTTACTCGAAGGGGACAGTCTTGAGCTCCTATAATTCACCCCTCCACTTT
CASSYSKGTVLSSYNSPLHF
>TRBJ1-4|TRBV10-3|NA|NA
TGTGCCATCAGTCCTACTCGGGGAGTTGATGAAAAACTGTTTTTT
CAISPTRGVDEKLFF
>TRBJ1-5|TRBV18|TRBD1|NA
TGTGCCAGCTCACGGACCGGGACAGCTAATCAGCCCCAGCATTTT
CASSRTGTANQPQHF
>TRBJ2-3|TRBV9|NA|NA
TGTGCCAGCAGCGTTAACACAGATACGCAGTATTTT
CASSVNTDTQYF
>TRBJ1-5|TRBV6-2/TRBV6-3|NA|NA
TGTGCCAGCAGTTCCACCCCCAAGACGGGGCGGGATCAGCCCCAGCATTTT
CASSSTPKTGRDQPQHF
>TRBJ2-1|TRBV3-1/TRBV3-2|TRBD1|NA
TGTGCCAGCAGCCGCCGGGACAGGGACTACAATGAGCAGTTCTTC
CASSRRDRDYNEQFF
>TRBJ1-6|TRBV7-5|NA|NA
TGTGCCAGAAGCTCGGACAGGAACCCTACCTCGGGCTCCTATAATTCACCCCTCCACTTT
CARSSDRNPTSGSYNSPLHF
>TRBJ1-5|TRBV7-9|NA|NA
TGTGCCAGCAGCTTATGGGGCCAGGGTGGCAATCAGCCCCAGCATTTT
CASSLWGQGGNQPQHF
>TRBJ2-3|TRBV30|NA|NA
TGTGCCTGGGTTGGCGGAGGGGGCGGCGATACGCAGTATTTT
CAWVGGGGGDTQYF
>TRBJ1-6|TRBV7-2|NA|NA
TGTGCCAGCAGCTTAGGGGTGACAGCTTATTCACCCCTCCACTTT
CASSLGVTAYSPLHF
>TRBJ2-1|TRBV18|NA|NA
TGTGCCAGCTCATCCACCGCCCTTTTGCGGGTTCAGGTTGAGCAGTTCTTC
CASSSTALLRVQVEQFF
>TRBJ1-1|TRBV6-5|NA|NA
TGTGCCAGCAACCGGGCAATCGGTGAGAACACTGAAGCTTTCTTT
CASNRAIGENTEAFF
>TRBJ1-5|TRBV7-2|NA|once
TGTGCCAGCAGCTCACTTGGCAGGGACCAGCCCCAGCATTTT
CASSSLGRDQPQHF
>TRBJ1-1|TRBV27|TRBD1|NA
TGTGCCAGCAGTTTATCCGGGACAGGGGAAAATGAAGCTTTCTTT
CASSLSGTGENEAFF
>TRBJ1-6|TRBV4-3|NA|NA
TGCGCCAGCAGCCAAGGGAGAAAGGCCCTTAATTCACCCCTCCACTTT
CASSQGRKALNSPLHF
>TRBJ2-2|TRBV5-4|NA|NA
TGTGCCAGCAGCTCACTACTCGGCGGGGAGCTGTTTTTT
CASSSLLGGELFF
>TRBJ2-7|TRBV6-5|TRBD1|NA
TGTGCCAGCCTGGGACAGCAATCCTACGAGCAGTACTTC
CASLGQQSYEQYF
>TRBJ2-2|TRBV3-1/TRBV3-2|NA|NA
TGTGCCAGCAGCCGGTATGGTCAGGGAAACACCGGGGAGCTGTTTTTT
CASSRYGQGNTGELFF
>TRBJ1-2|TRBV5-6|TRBD1|NA
TGTGCCAGCAGCCTGGACAGGGGCTATGGCTACACCTTC
CASSLDRGYGYTF
>TRBJ1-2|TRBV28|TRBD1|NA
TGTGCCAGCAGTCTGACAGGGAACGGCTACACCTTC
CASSLTGNGYTF
>TRBJ1-1|TRBV7-3|NA|NA
TGTGCCAGCAGCCGCCCCTGGAGGGCCGGGGCTGAAGCTTTCTTT
CASSRPWRAGAEAFF
>TRBJ2-5|TRBV5-6|NA|many
TGTGCCAGCAGCTTGGCCGCAGGGGAGACCCAGTACTTC
CASSLAAGETQYF